Each of the 17 T cell receptor beta chains below was sequenced from the same sample in a study of T cell responses to AZD1222 COVID-19 vaccine. Clones were read by immunoSEQ multiplex PCR, and TCRdb kept only the in-frame ones, dropping some. This sample has roughly 180,000 clones; about nine tenths occur once, and the top ten carry less than 3%. The sample in question was peripheral blood, obtained on day 0 of AZD1222 vaccination. These receptor sequences come from an adult in good health.

The chain uses TRBV5-1 and TRBJ2-2; D call uncertain. This CDR3 is built from 16 residues. Germline values: CDR1 SGHRS, CDR2 YFSETQ. The V and J ends lost 0 bases and 0 bases respectively, with 9 bases between them. CDR3 protein: CASSLDAQSNTGELFF. As DNA, the CDR3 is TGCGCCAGCAGCTTGGACGCACAGTCGAACACCGGGGAGCTGTTTTTT.

V is TRBV18 and J is TRBJ2-5; maybe TRBD2 (6 bases). Germline assignment: CDR1 KGHSH and CDR2 LQKENI. Trimming shortened V by 0 bases and J by 6 bases, and 11 bases separated the two germline ends. The CDR3 sequence is 14 residues long. The CDR3 coding sequence is TGTGCCAGCTCACCACCTAGGGAGGATAAGACCCAGTACTTC. Encoded protein: CASSPPREDKTQYF.

The chain links TRBV12-3 or TRBV12-4 to TRBJ2-7, with a tentative D call TRBD1 (5 bases). There are 12 residues in the CDR3. V was cut by 6 bases and J by 3 bases, with 9 bases left in between. CDR3 DNA: TGTGCCAGCAGGTGGGGCAACTACGAGCAGTACTTC. Translation: CASRWGNYEQYF.

The chain links TRBV27 to TRBJ2-7, with unresolved D. Germline V lookup: CDR1 MNHEY, CDR2 SMNVEV (reference sequence). This CDR3 comprises 16 residues. The V end was cut by 6 bases, the J end by 0 bases, with 18 bases between. The CDR3 is CASRSHLGASSYEQYF. The CDR3 nucleotides read TGTGCCAGCAGGTCCCATTTGGGCGCGAGCTCCTACGAGCAGTACTTC.

V usage is TRBV7-2 and J usage is TRBJ1-1, with a tentative D call TRBD1 (5 bases). With 6 bases removed from V and 0 bases from J, the gap between germline ends came to 14 bases. Germline values: CDR1 SGHTA, CDR2 FQGNSA. The CDR3 extends over 15 amino acids. The CDR3 loop is CASSYRGTLNTEAFF. The CDR3 coding sequence is TGTGCCAGCAGTTATCGTGGGACGTTGAACACTGAAGCTTTCTTT. The complete variable domain, with remaining parts taken from reference TRBV7-2 and TRBJ1-1, reads GAGVSQSPSNKVTEKGKDVELRCDPISGHTALYWYRQSLGQGLEFLIYFQGNSAPDKSGLPSDRFSAERTGGSVSTLTIQRTQQEDSAVYLCASSYRGTLNTEAFFGQGTRLTVV.

The chain combines TRBV9 with TRBJ1-6; D remains unclear. CDR1 and CDR2 from the germline V gene are SGDLS and YYNGEE. The CDR3 totals 14 residues. The V gene lost 0 bases and the J gene lost 7 bases, with 8 bases spanning the gap. CDR3 nucleotides: TGTGCCAGCAGCGTAGGAACAGCGAATTCACCCCTCCACTTT. Translated: CASSVGTANSPLHF.

The chain employs TRBV4-3 and TRBJ2-2; D gene ambiguous. Between the trimmed V and J ends, which lost 0 bases and 8 bases, there was a span of 4 bases. CDR3 size: 12 residues. CDR1 is LGHNA, CDR2 YSLEER, per germline. The CDR3 nucleotides are TGCGCCAGCAGCCAAGATTGGGGGGAGCTGTTTTTT. Translated, it gives CASSQDWGELFF.

The chain is built from TRBV18 and TRBJ2-1, with 11 bases lining up with TRBD1. The CDR3 covers 14 residues. Trimming at V came to 3 bases and at J to 8 bases, leaving 3 bases not matched to a gene. Germline V lookup: CDR1 KGHSH, CDR2 LQKENI. CDR3 residues: CASSPGTGGHEQFF. The CDR3 nucleotides are TGTGCCAGCTCACCTGGGACAGGGGGACATGAGCAGTTCTTC.

The CDR3 region is CASSQDGRGTLAKNIQYF. The CDR3 DNA follows: TGTGCCAGCAGCCAAGATGGCCGGGGCACACTAGCCAAAAACATTCAGTACTTC. This chain links TRBV4-2 with TRBJ2-4; D tentatively reads TRBD1 or TRBD2 (5 bases each). Germline V CDR1 and CDR2: LGHNA, YNFKEQ. V lost 0 bases, J lost 0 bases, and 15 bases lay in between. The CDR3 consists of 18 residues.

J is TRBJ1-1 and V is TRBV3-1 (or the pseudogene TRBV3-2); 11 bases align to TRBD1. This CDR3 is 17 amino acids long. The V gene's germline CDR1 is LGHDT and CDR2 YNNKEL (reference sequence). The V segment lost 2 bases and the J segment 7 bases; nucleotides outside the gene matches: 12. For the CDR3, the DNA is TGTGCCAGCAGCCAAAAAGCCCTTGGACAGGGGGCGAATGAAGCTTTCTTT. As protein: CASSQKALGQGANEAFF.

V usage is TRBV7-9 and J usage is TRBJ1-4; D is possibly TRBD1 (5 bases). This CDR3 has 16 residues. The V end lost 6 bases, the J end lost 6 bases, and 20 bases lay between the germline ends. CDR1 is SEHNR, CDR2 FQNEAQ, per germline (reference sequence). The CDR3 DNA is TGTGCCAGCAGGCGGGACCTCAACCCCGCGGATGAAAAACTGTTTTTT. Encoded protein: CASRRDLNPADEKLFF.

The rearrangement joins TRBV9 to TRBJ2-2; 7 nucleotides agree with TRBD1. V shed 7 bases, J shed 4 bases, and the junction held 19 bases outside the gene matches. Germline CDR1 is SGDLS and CDR2 is YYNGEE. The CDR3 is 18 residues long. CDR3 loop: CASADNPTGLKGTGELFF. As DNA, the CDR3 is TGTGCCAGCGCAGACAACCCGACAGGGTTAAAGGGCACCGGGGAGCTGTTTTTT.

This chain links TRBV4-2 with TRBJ2-7; D possibly corresponds to TRBD2 (7 bases). This CDR3 has 15 amino acids. Germline-derived CDR1 and CDR2 are LGHNA and YNFKEQ. Trimming pared 4 bases from V and 0 bases from J, leaving 13 bases between. DNA of the CDR3: TGTGCCAGCAGCCGACGGGGGGCGGGCTCCTACGAGCAGTACTTC. Protein product: CASSRRGAGSYEQYF.

The V gene is TRBV7-2, the J gene TRBJ1-6; D is ambiguous. There are 14 residues in the CDR3. V gave up 5 bases and J gave up 9 bases, with 14 bases separating them. The germline gives CDR1 SGHTA, CDR2 FQGNSA. The CDR3 loop is CASSQPHPISPLHF. The CDR3 DNA reads as TGTGCCAGCAGCCAACCTCATCCAATTTCACCCCTCCACTTT.

The V gene is TRBV6-5, the J gene TRBJ1-4; TRBD1 matches at 7 bases. CDR1 is MNHEY, CDR2 SVGAGI, per germline. The CDR3 sequence is 14 residues long. V lost 3 bases to trimming and J lost 7 bases; unmatched junction nucleotides: 5. Here the CDR3 DNA reads TGTGCCAGCAGTTATACGCAGGGGGGTGAAAAACTGTTTTTT. Protein sequence: CASSYTQGGEKLFF.

This clone occurred a few times. The chain joins TRBV6-5 to TRBJ2-1, with no clear D. Germline-derived CDR1 and CDR2 are MNHEY and SVGAGI. The germline V and J ends were trimmed by 8 bases and 13 bases, with 15 bases remaining between them. The CDR3 consists of 11 residues. CDR3 sequence: CASLPPPSQFF. CDR3 in DNA: TGTGCCAGCCTTCCCCCTCCATCTCAGTTCTTC.

The V call is TRBV7-2, the J call TRBJ1-3; 9 bases agree with TRBD1. The length of the CDR3 is 15 residues. Per the germline V gene, CDR1 is SGHTA and CDR2 is FQGNSA. The ends lost 3 bases at V and 4 bases at J; junction bases unmatched: 4. The CDR3 protein is CASSFGTGKGNTIYF. CDR3 bases: TGTGCCAGCAGCTTTGGGACAGGGAAAGGAAACACCATATATTTT. Based on the CDR3 plus reference TRBV7-2 and TRBJ1-3, the full variable domain is GAGVSQSPSNKVTEKGKDVELRCDPISGHTALYWYRQSLGQGLEFLIYFQGNSAPDKSGLPSDRFSAERTGGSVSTLTIQRTQQEDSAVYLCASSFGTGKGNTIYFGEGSWLTVV.